These T cell receptor beta chains were read from a single sample in a study of T cells in Graves' hyperthyroidism and ophthalmopathy. TCRdb ran MiXCR on the multiplex PCR reads and lists one entry per CDR3 protein. Here the sample spans more than 450,000 distinct CDR3 sequences, around 15% being singletons. Sequencing was done on a sample of blood. These TCRs come from a woman in her thirties or forties with Graves' hyperthyroidism. Each CDR3 is given with its conserved first and last residue. Part of the rows lack a size; the others show once, few, many or a class for expanded clones.

clone_size: NA
v_call: TRBV27
cdr3_aa: CASSFPPQGTNTGELFF

clone_size: NA
v_call: TRBV6-1
cdr3_aa: CASSSRQGMINQPQHF

clone_size: NA
v_call: TRBV6-5
cdr3_aa: CASSYSLDEKLFF

clone_size: many
v_call: TRBV20-1
cdr3_aa: CSASPRQGTGNTIYF

clone_size: few
v_call: TRBV5-1
cdr3_aa: CASSIGTDRAGELFF

clone_size: many
v_call: TRBV10-3
cdr3_aa: CAISESERARETQYF

clone_size: many
v_call: TRBV27
cdr3_aa: CASSRTGLGLAGGPLYNEQFF

clone_size: many
v_call: TRBV11-1
cdr3_aa: CASSLVRGHDNEQFF

clone_size: few
v_call: TRBV5-8
cdr3_aa: CASSLGAPSYNEQFF

clone_size: few
v_call: TRBV24-1
cdr3_aa: CATSDPYTEALGTDTQYF

clone_size: NA
v_call: TRBV3-1
cdr3_aa: CASSKGQGVGELFF

clone_size: many
v_call: TRBV7-2
cdr3_aa: CASTPRVTVQETQYF

clone_size: many
v_call: TRBV6-1
cdr3_aa: CASSPLGSGRSDTQYF

clone_size: NA
v_call: TRBV4-1
cdr3_aa: CASSQDVLAAGEQFF

clone_size: NA
v_call: TRBV28
cdr3_aa: CASSPDAGPGTEAFF

clone_size: many
v_call: TRBV4-1
cdr3_aa: CASSQAGLTQETQYF

clone_size: many
v_call: TRBV28
cdr3_aa: CASSLTAATNEKLFF

clone_size: many
v_call: TRBV7-2
cdr3_aa: CASSFLGQGQETQYF

clone_size: many
v_call: TRBV28
cdr3_aa: CASSLLGGGTGYGYTF

clone_size: few
v_call: TRBV3-1
cdr3_aa: CASSPSRGQGATDTQYF

clone_size: many
v_call: TRBV20-1
cdr3_aa: CSARDDRIRGAEAFF

clone_size: NA
v_call: TRBV18
cdr3_aa: CASSPQDSGNTIYF

clone_size: NA
v_call: TRBV30
cdr3_aa: CATKNRGFEQAFF

clone_size: many
v_call: TRBV11-1
cdr3_aa: CASSLWGADTQYF

clone_size: NA
v_call: TRBV12-3/TRBV12-4
cdr3_aa: CASTRGAEETQYF

clone_size: many
v_call: TRBV6-5
cdr3_aa: CASSYGTSVYEQYF